This T cell receptor beta chain was observed in a study of cytomegalovirus exposure and HLA in healthy donors (dated by TCRdb to the late 2010s). Looking at the study overall: In an earlier analysis of 450 to 750 of the donors, 276 Gb of sequence data and roughly 100 million unique TCR beta sequences from roughly 190 million T cells were reported. To predict cytomegalovirus infection status, the study brought together high-throughput TCR immunosequencing, statistical association of individual TCRs with disease status, and machine learning. The study profiled the T cell repertoires of hundreds of subjects by immunosequencing and related them to cytomegalovirus serostatus. Of the approximately 370 genotyped donors, less than 90% were placed in the genetic ancestry cluster associated with self-reported Caucasian donors. To study patterns of TCR occurrence, a later analysis re-analyzed previously published TCR beta repertoires from 550 to 800 donors and added high-resolution HLA genotyping. About 280 gigabases of sequencing data and 75 million to 85 million unique TCR sequences made up an early release that covered nearly 650 HLA-typed donors. Across about 380 genotyped donors of the cohort, an average of roughly 230,000 unique TCR beta nucleotide sequences per donor were sequenced, and 15% to 20% of those sequences were non-productive. Typing coverage varied by locus: roughly 629-630 donors for A, B, C, DRB1 and DQB1; approximately 500 for DQA1; more than 600 for DPA1; around 450 for DPB1. Every discovery cohort repertoire had been produced on one sequencing platform. A handful of DR-DQ haplotypes were handled as single units for association and clustering because linkage in the cohort was strong. Genome-wide SNP genotypes for about 65% of the roughly 670 donors were used in a later genetic analysis, which treated that subset as a discovery cohort. Both class I and class II loci were covered by HLA typing, at four-digit resolution. In the later analysis, no new phenotypic data were used to find candidate immune exposures; instead, reliance was placed on TCR beta sequences and their occurrence across donors. The aim of the study was to test whether cataloging public T cell receptors could identify signatures of past pathogen exposure. An earlier analysis of 587 of the donors used high-throughput TCR beta sequencing to judge whether each TCR beta V gene segment behaved as functional or pseudogenic. Besides the first cohort of 666 subjects, a separate validation cohort made up of 95 to 150 different subjects was used. Alongside the repertoire data, information on donor age, sex, ethnicity and CMV serostatus was compiled.

The cohort comprised 666 healthy bone marrow donors. At the time of sampling, every cohort member was nominally healthy, though immune exposures that went unrecorded were likely present. The donor was CMV seronegative and was included in the group of approximately 350 seronegative cohort members. A peripheral blood sample was collected from each donor, and TCR beta sequencing was performed on peripheral blood mononuclear cells. Genomic DNA extraction from the blood cell samples was performed with the Qiagen DNeasy Blood Extraction Kit. Library preparation was by the immunoSEQ multiplex PCR assay. A mixture of 60 forward primers for TCR Vbeta segments and 13 reverse primers for TCR Jbeta segments was used in the multiplex PCR. The CDR3 region of rearranged TCR beta genes was amplified from genomic DNA by a multiplex PCR assay. The amplified TCR beta libraries were sequenced on the Illumina HiSeq System as 87-base-pair reads. On the study's bioinformatics: A later analysis counted 65 million to 90 million unique TCR beta chains across the 600 to 850 repertoires, and around 9.9 million of these chains were shared by at least two donors. A nearest-neighbor algorithm error-corrected the raw reads and collapsed the reads into unique sequences, merging closely related sequences to remove PCR and sequencing errors. To assign V, D and J gene segments, CDR3 sequences were aligned to IMGT reference sequences. For a sequence to be retained, a match of at least six nucleotides was required to both a V gene segment and a J gene segment. Rearrangements were classified as productive when the CDR3 lacked stop codons and remained in frame with V and J, and all other rearrangements were classified as non-productive. Following IMGT convention, CDR3 was defined as the stretch from the second conserved V-encoded cysteine to the conserved J-encoded phenylalanine. In an earlier analysis of approximately 500 of the donors, sequences lacking an unambiguous match to a single V gene segment were excluded. An earlier analysis of approximately 590 of the donors called V segments functional above 56.7% productive rearrangements and segregating when the between-donor standard deviation exceeded 5%. To diagnose cytomegalovirus status from the catalog of TCR beta chain sequences, a statistical classification framework was built. In a later analysis, TCR nucleotide sequences were compared against IMGT/GENE-DB human TR gene sequences so that V and J genes could be assigned. A later analysis assigned CDR3 sequences and most-parsimonious VDJ recombination scenarios with the TCRdist pipeline. In a later analysis, each TCR beta chain was defined by its CDR3 amino acid sequence together with its V-gene family, and reads without a unique V-gene family were excluded. To address suspected cross-contamination and a sequencing artifact, a later analysis removed a few hundred highly shared, low-generation-probability nucleotide sequences. For each public chain, a later analysis derived a clonal expansion index from normalized ranks of inferred template counts within each repertoire. Generation probabilities in a later analysis came from a VDJ recombination model fitted to out-of-frame rearrangements, and those results were checked against IGoR. A later analysis scored TCR-TCR, TCR-HLA and TCR-CMV co-occurrence with hypergeometric tests, applying a repertoire-size bias correction to TCR pairs. False discovery rates were estimated in a later analysis by permuting HLA or CMV assignments 20 times. In a later analysis, co-occurring TCRs were grouped using DBSCAN, with TCRdist sequence similarity added in when clustering inside HLA-allele-positive subsets. Repertoires with fewer than 30,000 or more than 120,000 public chains were left out of co-occurrence clustering, as were a handful of repertoires with anomalous nucleotide sharing. TCRdb's version of the immuneACCESS table is confined to in-frame rearrangements and falls short of the full clone set. An unresolved V gene accounts for under half of the shortfall where checked; the remainder is of unknown origin. D and trimming come from the DNA, and the V and J calls and clone size come from that table. Present in this sample are 200,000 to 250,000 clones, 70% to 85% of which were seen just once. Roughly 0.58% of the sample belongs to the ten largest clones.

The CDR3 numbers 15 residues from cysteine through phenylalanine. Only the CDR3 portion is preserved as DNA: 45 bases, with reading frame beginning at the first base. CDR1 MNHEY and CDR2 SVGAGI are derived from the germline V gene. Ends trimmed: V by 4 bases, J by 8 bases; bases unmatched to a gene: 6. With regard to this clone: Which antigen it targets is not known. No per-base quality is available; no much larger clone lies one base away.

The research as a whole found: In a later analysis, most CMV-associated TCR beta chains were found to appear HLA-restricted, with HLA associations seemingly driven largely by CMV exposure. V-gene and J-gene trimming of TCR beta chains was associated with a missense DCLRE1C variant in a later genetic analysis, and the association was replicated in an independent cohort. Linkage disequilibrium might explain the correlated functional status among segregating V segments, but an unknown experimental factor could not be excluded. Several of the top co-occurrence clusters appeared to be linked to parvovirus B19, influenza, CMV and Epstein-Barr virus, according to a later analysis. Because HLA typing was unavailable for some donors at each locus, only the typed subset was used in association tests. The only immune exposure information available for the cohort was CMV serostatus. In a later analysis, the rate of TCR association differed among HLA loci, with DRB1 alleles having the most associated TCRs and HLA-C alleles having the fewest. According to the authors, the approach could potentially be generalized to other disease states and immunological phenotypes. Because the 87-base-pair reads could not distinguish some IMGT-functional V segments, including TRBV6-2 and TRBV6-3, those segments were excluded. The cohort was sequenced for TCR beta chains only, and without alpha or paired-chain data the features that could be detected were limited. Compared with the approximately 670-donor mean, donors in an Asian-associated ancestry cluster had fewer N-insertions in productive TCRs, according to a later genetic analysis. The classifier was reported to diagnose cytomegalovirus status with high specificity and sensitivity in both the original and validation cohorts. The sequencing pipeline was judged likely to have produced a cluster of highly shared sequence variants as a technical artifact. Broadly in line with IMGT annotations, most TCR beta V segments showed up in productive rearrangements about 87% or about 30% of the time in an earlier analysis of several hundred of the donors. At a false discovery rate of 0.05, a later analysis linked approximately 18,000 TCR beta sequences to specific HLA alleles. A total of 150 or so TCR beta chains were listed by the study as associated with cytomegalovirus. A further reported finding was that TCR beta sequences accurately predicted the HLA-A and HLA-B alleles for most subjects in the first cohort. Strong co-occurrence of HLA alleles, especially DR and DQ, made assigning TCR associations to individual alleles difficult. Compared with equally common non-associated chains, HLA-associated TCR beta chains in a later analysis were more clonally expanded and had lower generation probabilities. Most TCR sequences were observed very rarely across donors, whereas some public TCRs were present in many individuals. Presence/absence analyses assumed roughly uniform sequencing depth across donors, an assumption that may not hold. A few of the identified cytomegalovirus-associated TCR beta chains were confirmed in vitro to be specific for cytomegalovirus antigens. Because counts were too low, roughly 16 rarely observed V segments, including chromosome 9 orphons, were left out of the earlier analysis of a few hundred of the donors.

This clonotype was obtained from a woman in her thirties or forties in good health and CMV-seronegative. Sequenced: PBMCs. In this chain, TRBV6-5 is recombined with TRBJ2-2, with 11 bases aligning to TRBD1. The CDR3 is CASSSGQGARGELFF. The DNA sequence follows: TGTGCCAGCAGTTCTGGACAGGGGGCCAGGGGGGAGCTGTTTTTT.